Each of the 3 T cell receptor beta chains below was sequenced from the same sample in a study of T cells after yellow fever vaccination. Via MiXCR, TCRdb re-called the 5' RACE reads, giving one row per CDR3 protein. Of around 590,000 distinct CDR3 sequences in the sample, over 9% were seen once. Sample: PBMCs, taken on the day of the yellow fever booster vaccination. The receptor set was obtained from a man aged 25 to 40 who received the YFV17D yellow fever vaccine.

The chain uses TRBV14 and TRBJ2-1, with D perhaps TRBD1 or TRBD2 (5 bases each). The V gene's germline CDR1 is SGHDN and CDR2 FVKESK. The V and J ends lost 5 bases and 2 bases respectively, with 16 bases between them. There are 16 residues in the CDR3. Written as DNA, the CDR3 is TGTGCCAGCAGCTGGGGACGCACGGTGGCCTACAATGAGCAGTTCTTC. Translated, it gives CASSWGRTVAYNEQFF.

This clonotype was observed many times. The chain joins TRBV7-9 to TRBJ2-3, with D possibly TRBD2 on 5 matching bases. V was cut by 8 bases and J by 0 bases, with 15 bases left in between. Germline assignment: CDR1 SEHNR and CDR2 FQNEAQ (reference sequence). This CDR3 region has 15 residues. The CDR3 sequence: CASSGKATSTDTQYF. CDR3 bases: TGTGCCAGCTCGGGGAAGGCGACTAGCACAGATACGCAGTATTTT.

The chain links TRBV7-9 to TRBJ2-7; tentatively, D is TRBD2 (6 bases). The V end lost 3 bases, the J end lost 7 bases, and 16 bases lay between the germline ends. Germline CDR1 and CDR2: SEHNR and FQNEAQ (reference sequence). The CDR3 covers 14 residues. The CDR3 DNA reads as TGTGCCAGCAGCTTGGACGGGGGAGGTGTAGAGCAGTACTTC. Translating it yields CASSLDGGGVEQYF.